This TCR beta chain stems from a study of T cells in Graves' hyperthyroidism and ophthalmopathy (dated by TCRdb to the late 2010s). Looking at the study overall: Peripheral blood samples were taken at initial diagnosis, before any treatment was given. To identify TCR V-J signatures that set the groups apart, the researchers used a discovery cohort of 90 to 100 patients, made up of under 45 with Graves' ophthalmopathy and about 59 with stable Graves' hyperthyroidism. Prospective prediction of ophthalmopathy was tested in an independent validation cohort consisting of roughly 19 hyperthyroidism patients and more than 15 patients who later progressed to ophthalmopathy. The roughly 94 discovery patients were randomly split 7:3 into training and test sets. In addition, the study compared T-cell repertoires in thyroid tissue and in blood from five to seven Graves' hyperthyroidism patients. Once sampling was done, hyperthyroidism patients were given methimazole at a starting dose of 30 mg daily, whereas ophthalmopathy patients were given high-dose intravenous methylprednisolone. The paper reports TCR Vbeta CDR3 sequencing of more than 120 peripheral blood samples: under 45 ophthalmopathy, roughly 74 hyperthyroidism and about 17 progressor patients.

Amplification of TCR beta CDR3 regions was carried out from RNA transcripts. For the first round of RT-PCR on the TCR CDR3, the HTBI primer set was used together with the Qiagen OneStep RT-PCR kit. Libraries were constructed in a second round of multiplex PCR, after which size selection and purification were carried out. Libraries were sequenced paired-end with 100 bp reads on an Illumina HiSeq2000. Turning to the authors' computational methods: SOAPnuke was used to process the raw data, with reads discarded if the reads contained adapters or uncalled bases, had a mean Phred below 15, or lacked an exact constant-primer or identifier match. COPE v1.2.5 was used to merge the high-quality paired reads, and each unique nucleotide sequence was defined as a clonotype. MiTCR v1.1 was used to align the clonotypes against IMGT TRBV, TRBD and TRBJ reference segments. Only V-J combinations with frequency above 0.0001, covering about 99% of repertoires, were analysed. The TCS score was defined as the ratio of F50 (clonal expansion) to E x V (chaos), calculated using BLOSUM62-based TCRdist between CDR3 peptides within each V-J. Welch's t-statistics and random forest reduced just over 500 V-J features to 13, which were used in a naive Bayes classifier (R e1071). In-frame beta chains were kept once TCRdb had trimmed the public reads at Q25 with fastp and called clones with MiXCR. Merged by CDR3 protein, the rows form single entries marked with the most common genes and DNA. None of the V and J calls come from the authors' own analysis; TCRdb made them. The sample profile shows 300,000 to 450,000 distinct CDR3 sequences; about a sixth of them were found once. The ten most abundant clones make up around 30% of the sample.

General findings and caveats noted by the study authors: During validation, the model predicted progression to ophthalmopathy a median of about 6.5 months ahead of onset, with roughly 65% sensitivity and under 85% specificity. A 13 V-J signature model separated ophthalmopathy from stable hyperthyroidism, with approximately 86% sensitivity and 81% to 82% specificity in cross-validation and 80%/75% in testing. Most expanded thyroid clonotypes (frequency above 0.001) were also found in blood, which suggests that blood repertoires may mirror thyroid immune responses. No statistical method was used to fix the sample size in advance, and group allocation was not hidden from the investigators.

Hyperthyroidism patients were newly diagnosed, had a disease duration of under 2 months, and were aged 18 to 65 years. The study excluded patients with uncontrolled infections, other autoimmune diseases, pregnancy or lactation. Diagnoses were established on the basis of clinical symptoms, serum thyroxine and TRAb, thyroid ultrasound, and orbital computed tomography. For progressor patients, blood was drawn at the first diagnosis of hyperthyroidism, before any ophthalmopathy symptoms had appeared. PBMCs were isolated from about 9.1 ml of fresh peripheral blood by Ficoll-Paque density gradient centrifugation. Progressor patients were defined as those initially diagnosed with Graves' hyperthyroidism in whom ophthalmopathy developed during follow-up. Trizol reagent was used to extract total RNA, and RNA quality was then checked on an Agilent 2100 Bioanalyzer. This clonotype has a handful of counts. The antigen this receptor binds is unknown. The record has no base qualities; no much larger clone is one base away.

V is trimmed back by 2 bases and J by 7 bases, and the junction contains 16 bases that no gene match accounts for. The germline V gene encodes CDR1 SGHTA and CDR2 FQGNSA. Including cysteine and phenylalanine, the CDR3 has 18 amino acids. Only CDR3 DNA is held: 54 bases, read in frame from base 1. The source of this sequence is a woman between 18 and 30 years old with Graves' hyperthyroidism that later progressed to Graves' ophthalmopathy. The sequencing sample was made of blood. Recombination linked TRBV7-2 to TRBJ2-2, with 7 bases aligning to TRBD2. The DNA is TGTGCCAGCAGCTTACGGACGCCGGGGAGGGGCGGCGGCGGGGAGCTGTTTTTT. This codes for CASSLRTPGRGGGGELFF.